This TCR beta chain is from a study of cytomegalovirus exposure and HLA in healthy donors. Study-level points and caveats: According to an earlier analysis, most TCR beta V segments yielded productive rearrangements about 90% or about 30% of the time.

For this clone: Its matching antigen is unknown. Distinct nucleotide sequences in the sample also encode this CDR3.

The CDR3 loop spans 15 amino acids. Germline V gene sequence: CDR1 SGHRS, CDR2 YFSETQ. The junction had 3 bases not matched to a gene; V was cut back by 4 bases and J by 5 bases. PCR was performed using 60 Vbeta and 13 Jbeta primers. The data were produced by immunoSEQ multiplex PCR, yet TCRdb's version contains in-frame clones alone and is incomplete. The table has about 150,000 clones, 84% seen once. The specimen sequenced was PBMCs. The receptor's source is a man between 45 and 60 years old in good health and CMV-seropositive. V usage is TRBV5-1 and J usage is TRBJ1-4; 12 bases agree with TRBD1. The CDR3 reads CASSPGTGGNEKLFF. In nucleotides, the CDR3 is TGCGCCAGCAGCCCGGGGACAGGGGGCAATGAAAAACTGTTTTTT.